This T cell receptor (beta chain) was identified during a study of T cells after yellow fever vaccination (dated by TCRdb to about 2019). Regarding the study in general: The SMART-Seq v4 Ultra Low Input RNA kit was used to prepare libraries from fractions with low cell numbers. Bulk PBMC replicates and cell subsets were isolated from blood drawn at multiple timepoints before and after both primary and secondary immunization. Two healthy male donors, one aged 18 to 30 and one aged 30 to 40 years, made up the cohort. To follow T-cell clones before and after primary and booster YFV17D yellow fever vaccination, bulk TCR alpha and beta repertoires were sequenced over time. What the work shows at the level of the full study, not this receptor alone: Because only a couple of donors were included in the study, the extent to which the findings can be generalized is limited. A small fraction of clonotypes showed up in both the CD4 and CD8 compartments, probably as a result of convergent recombination. Most clones expanded after primary vaccination (almost 97% of CD4 and around nine tenths of CD8) were re-detected after the booster, suggesting that broad memory maintenance occurred. The secondary T-cell response was found to be weaker but faster than the primary response, with a peak reached on day 5 rather than on day 15. Computational filtering was needed because FACS-sorted repertoires could contain abundant contaminating clonotypes from the bulk population.

Many counts were recorded for this clonotype. No cognate antigen has been identified for it. No base-level quality is on record; no much larger clone is a single base apart. Synthesis of TCR cDNA relied on 5'RACE template switching, a step that introduced a universal primer site along with unique molecular identifiers. Priming for cDNA synthesis came from both the TCR alpha and TCR beta constant segments. Library amplification involved two PCR steps, and the second step added sample barcodes and sequencing adapters. Sequencing of libraries was done on Illumina HiSeq 2500 (2x100 bp) or NovaSeq (2x150 bp). Per the original workflow: MIGEC handled demultiplexing of reads and collapsing into UMI consensus sequences, while MiXCR performed V(D)J alignment. Using edgeR on replicate PBMC samples, clonotypes were called vaccine-responding if FDR was below 0.01 and the log2 fold change was above 5 up to day 15. Bulk clonotypes were assigned CD4 or CD8 identity according to which sequenced CD4 or CD8 repertoire held them at higher abundance. The public reads were run again by TCRdb, first through fastp at Q25 and then through MiXCR, and only productive beta chains were kept. A single entry per CDR3 protein holds the most common genes and DNA from its merged rows. TCRdb's processing, not the authors' own work, is the source of the V and J calls. The sample data list fewer than 350,000 distinct CDR3 sequences, and about 9.5% of these were observed just once. More than 15% of the sample belongs to the ten largest clones.

Inclusive of the bounding cysteine and phenylalanine, the CDR3 is 15 residues long. The kept DNA is CDR3 alone, 45 bases in frame from the first base. Trimming removed 1 base from V and 6 bases from J; the gene matches leave 5 bases unexplained. CDR1 and CDR2 are drawn from the germline V gene: SGHTA, FQGNSA. What this sample's treatment or condition label stands for: live attenuated yellow fever vaccine strain. At each blood-draw timepoint, two biological replicates of bulk PBMCs were collected. PBMCs were isolated from peripheral blood using a standard Ficoll-Paque protocol. RNA was extracted with TriZol from bulk PBMCs, CD4 and CD8 fractions, and dextramer-positive and dextramer-negative fractions.

The chain uses TRBV7-2 and TRBJ2-1; 8 middle bases align to TRBD2. The sequence was collected from a young man who received the YFV17D yellow fever vaccine. The source was PBMCs, collected on the day of the first yellow fever vaccination. The CDR3 region reads CASSLDGLASNEQFF. The DNA reads as follows: TGTGCCAGCAGCTTAGATGGACTAGCTAGCAATGAGCAGTTCTTC. The full variable domain, completed from the reference TRBV7-2 and TRBJ2-1 proteins outside the CDR3, reads GAGVSQSPSNKVTEKGKDVELRCDPISGHTALYWYRQSLGQGLEFLIYFQGNSAPDKSGLPSDRFSAERTGGSVSTLTIQRTQQEDSAVYLCASSLDGLASNEQFFGPGTRLTVL.